A single sample gave rise to the 10 T cell receptor beta chains below, sequenced in a study of blood T cell repertoires in COVID-19. Produced via immunoSEQ multiplex PCR; TCRdb's table is partial and in-frame only. The sample lists 180,000 or so clones; roughly 81% were seen once. Sequencing was done on a sample of peripheral blood. The receptors were sampled from a man aged 40-55 years who had recovered from COVID-19.

The J gene is TRBJ2-3, the V gene TRBV2, with 9 nucleotides matching TRBD2. Germline V gene lookup returns CDR1 SNHLY and CDR2 FYNNEI. CDR3 length equals 14 residues. V dropped 4 bases and J dropped 8; count of bases not matched to a gene: 7. CDR3 in DNA: TGTGCCAGCAGTGTGGCGGGGGGGGACGGTACGCAGTATTTT. It is translated as CASSVAGGDGTQYF.

The chain is built from TRBV4-3 and TRBJ2-7; D possibly corresponds to TRBD2 (5 bases). Germline CDR1 LGHNA, CDR2 YSLEER. CDR3 size: 15 residues. With 1 base removed from V and 2 bases from J, the gap between germline ends came to 12 bases. The CDR3 here is CASSQVRLAAYEQYF. The CDR3, as DNA: TGCGCCAGCAGCCAAGTTCGTCTAGCCGCCTACGAGCAGTACTTC.

The rearrangement uses TRBV10-3 and TRBJ2-6; D is uncertain. V lost 7 bases, J lost 0 bases, and 16 bases lay in between. Germline CDR1 reads ENHRY; CDR2 reads SYGVKD. This CDR3 comprises 17 residues. CDR3 bases: TGTGCCATCAACAAACAGATATCGAACTCTGGGGCCAACGTCCTGACTTTC. The encoded protein is CAINKQISNSGANVLTF.

This rearrangement joins TRBV6-5 to TRBJ2-2, with D possibly called TRBD1 or TRBD2 (6 bases each). In germline, CDR1 is MNHEY, CDR2 SVGAGI. V was cut by 6 bases and J by 7 bases, with 15 bases left in between. The CDR3 length is 14 residues. The CDR3 DNA is TGTGCCAGCAGCTACAGGGAGGAGGGCGGGGAGCTGTTTTTT. Translating it yields CASSYREEGGELFF.

This clone showed up just a few times. The chain carries TRBV30 and TRBJ2-7, with D uncertain. V was shortened by 5 bases and J by 7 bases, with 15 bases between the two germline ends. The CDR3 loop spans 12 amino acids. Per germline, CDR1 GTSNPN and CDR2 SVGIG (reference sequence). CDR3 region: CAWGRPHLEQYF. The DNA of the CDR3 is TGTGCCTGGGGGCGGCCCCACCTGGAGCAGTACTTC. The full variable domain, rest sourced from reference TRBV30 and TRBJ2-7, is SQTIHQWPATLVQPVGSPLSLECTVEGTSNPNLYWYRQAAGRGLQLLFYSVGIGQISSEVPQNLSASRPQDRQFILSSKKLLLSDSGFYLCAWGRPHLEQYFGPGTRLTVT.

This chain uses TRBV12-3 or TRBV12-4 with TRBJ1-4, with D unclear. The V end was cut by 8 bases, the J end by 8 bases, with 9 bases between. This CDR3 region has 11 residues. The CDR3 region is CASGIREKLFF. As DNA, the CDR3 is TGTGCCAGCGGTATTCGGGAAAAACTGTTTTTT.

The chain employs TRBV18 and TRBJ1-4; TRBD1 matches at 10 bases. CDR3 length: 15 amino acids. The germline gives CDR1 KGHSH, CDR2 LQKENI. The V gene end was trimmed by 4 bases and the J gene end by 10 bases; junction bases not matched to a gene: 9. CDR3 in DNA: TGTGCCAGCTCACGAACGACAGGGGGCCCCGCAAAACTGTTTTTT. Translation: CASSRTTGGPAKLFF.

This sequence joins TRBV6-2 or TRBV6-3 and TRBJ2-7; 9 bases line up with TRBD2. The germline gives CDR1 MNHEY, CDR2 SVGEGT. This CDR3 region has 15 residues. V lost 2 bases to trimming and J lost 5 bases; unmatched junction nucleotides: 7. CDR3 residues: CASSYEVAGANEQYF. CDR3 DNA: TGTGCCAGCAGTTACGAGGTAGCGGGAGCAAACGAGCAGTACTTC.

V and J are TRBV6-6 and TRBJ1-1, with D unresolved. Germline loops: CDR1 MNHNY, CDR2 SVGAGI (reference sequence). The CDR3 consists of 17 residues. Trimming took off 5 bases at V and 6 bases at J, with 25 bases between the two ends. CDR3 loop: CASSLTLASQVNAEAFF. As DNA, the CDR3 is TGTGCCAGCAGTCTTACCCTGGCTTCCCAGGTTAACGCTGAAGCTTTCTTT.

The V call is TRBV6-5, the J call TRBJ1-2, with a tentative D call TRBD1 (6 bases). Trimming stripped 6 bases from V and 5 bases from J, with 16 bases between. Germline CDR1 is MNHEY and CDR2 is SVGAGI. CDR3 length: 14 residues. The CDR3 is CASSLGTNKYGYTF. The CDR3 bases are TGTGCCAGCAGCCTAGGGACAAATAAGTATGGCTACACCTTC.